The clone carrying this T cell receptor (beta chain) appeared a few times. Its antigen is unknown. This sample was taken from a study of T cells in Graves' hyperthyroidism and ophthalmopathy. Study-wide points: Stable hyperthyroidism was separated from ophthalmopathy by a model based on 13 V-J features.

Amplified TCR beta CDR3 regions came from RNA transcripts. The HTBI set primed first-round TCR CDR3 RT-PCR. TCRdb reprocessed the multiplex PCR reads with MiXCR, giving one entry per CDR3 protein. The sample records 130,000 or so distinct CDR3 sequences, approximately 20% being singletons. Newly diagnosed hyperthyroidism, duration under 2 months, in patients aged 18 to 65. Lactation, pregnancy, other autoimmune disease or uncontrolled infection led to exclusion of patients. Trimming stripped 1 base from V and 2 bases from J, with 6 bases between. CDR3 length: 15 amino acids. The germline V gene has CDR1 SGHAT and CDR2 FQDESV (reference sequence).

The material sequenced was blood. This rearrangement joins TRBV11-1 to TRBJ2-6; possibly TRBD1 for D (5 bases). This sequence originates from a woman in her forties or fifties with Graves' hyperthyroidism that later progressed to Graves' ophthalmopathy. CDR3 nucleotides: TGTGCCAGCAGCTTAGGGACAACTGGGGCCAACGTCCTGACTTTC. This sequence encodes CASSLGTTGANVLTF.